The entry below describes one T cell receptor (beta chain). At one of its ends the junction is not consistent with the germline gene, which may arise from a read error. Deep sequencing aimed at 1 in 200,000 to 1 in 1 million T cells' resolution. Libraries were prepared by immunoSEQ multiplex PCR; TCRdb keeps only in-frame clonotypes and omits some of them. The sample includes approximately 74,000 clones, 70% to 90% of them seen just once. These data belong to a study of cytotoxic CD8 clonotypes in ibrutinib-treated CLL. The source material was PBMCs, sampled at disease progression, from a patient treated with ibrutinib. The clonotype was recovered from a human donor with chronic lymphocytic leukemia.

DNA of the CDR3: TGTGCCAGCAGCTCCCGGAGGGACTCCTCCGAGCAGTACTTC. It is translated as CASSSRRDSSEQYF. J is TRBJ2-7 and V is TRBV5-4, with D perhaps TRBD2 (6 bases). This CDR3 spans 14 amino acids. The germline V gene has CDR1 SGHNT and CDR2 YYREEE (reference sequence).